The rows below give T cell receptor beta chains drawn from one sample of a study of blood T cells in healthy people across ages. MiXCR was run by TCRdb on the 5' RACE reads, yielding one entry per CDR3 protein. The sample has some 1.5 million distinct CDR3 sequences, roughly 28% seen once; the top ten hold roughly 8%. Input material: blood. These receptors all come from a woman aged 25 to 39 in good health. CDR3s include the opening cysteine and the closing phenylalanine or tryptophan. A D gene is named only where the DNA matches it firmly. A row's size may be missing; if present it is once, few, many or a size class.

j_call v_call d_call clone_size cdr3_aa cdr3_nt
TRBJ2-2 TRBV9 NA few CASSGQENTGELFF TGTGCCAGCAGCGGCCAGGAAAACACCGGGGAGCTGTTTTTT
TRBJ2-2 TRBV6-5 TRBD1 NA CASSDTGVHTGELFF TGTGCCAGCAGCGACACAGGGGTTCACACCGGGGAGCTGTTTTTT
TRBJ1-3 TRBV27 NA few CASSAERGVNTIYF TGTGCCAGCAGTGCCGAGCGGGGCGTAAACACCATATATTTT
TRBJ1-2 TRBV25-1 NA few CASKDANYGYTF TGTGCCAGCAAGGATGCTAACTATGGCTACACCTTC
TRBJ2-3 TRBV7-2 TRBD2 many CASSLARLAARTDTQYF TGTGCCAGCAGCTTAGCTAGACTAGCCGCACGCACAGATACGCAGTATTTT
TRBJ2-7 TRBV7-6 NA few CASSLDPTVPCEQYF TGTGCCAGCAGCTTAGATCCGACAGTCCCCTGCGAGCAGTACTTC
TRBJ2-1 TRBV20-1 TRBD2 few CSAGLQTSPNEQFF TGCAGTGCTGGACTTCAGACTAGCCCAAATGAGCAGTTCTTC
TRBJ2-7 TRBV5-1 NA NA CASSLERGDGYEQYF TGCGCCAGCAGCTTGGAGAGGGGGGACGGCTACGAGCAGTACTTC
TRBJ1-6 TRBV28 NA few CASSLISLGSNSPLHF TGTGCCAGCAGTTTAATTTCTCTTGGCAGTAATTCACCCCTCCACTTT
TRBJ2-1 TRBV7-9 TRBD2 few CASSPIPAGGLAEQFF TGTGCCAGCAGCCCCATTCCAGCGGGGGGTTTAGCTGAGCAGTTCTTC
TRBJ2-3 TRBV29-1 TRBD2 few CSGSLAGGLDTQYF TGCAGCGGCTCACTAGCGGGGGGTCTAGATACGCAGTATTTT
TRBJ2-7 TRBV27 NA NA CAGRGERSAYEQYF TGTGCCGGCAGGGGTGAGCGGAGCGCCTACGAGCAGTACTTC
TRBJ2-1 TRBV5-1 NA NA CASSPGLSLYNEQFF TGCGCCAGCAGCCCGGGACTTTCCCTATACAATGAGCAGTTCTTC
TRBJ1-5 TRBV29-1 NA many CSVSSLNQPQHF TGCAGCGTGAGCAGCCTCAATCAGCCCCAGCATTTT
TRBJ2-3 TRBV5-1 NA NA CASSFASGGRYTDTQYF TGCGCCAGCAGCTTTGCCTCGGGGGGCAGATACACAGATACGCAGTATTTT
TRBJ1-2 TRBV20-1 NA NA CSARDKGRDGYTF TGCAGTGCTAGAGATAAGGGCCGAGATGGCTACACCTTC
TRBJ2-3 TRBV11-2 NA many CASGQGSTDTQYF TGTGCCAGTGGGCAAGGTAGCACAGATACGCAGTATTTT
TRBJ2-5 TRBV4-2 NA NA CASSQEGGGGETLYF TGTGCCAGCAGCCAAGAAGGGGGAGGAGGAGAGACCCTGTACTTC